Listed below are T cell receptor beta chains from one sample, sequenced in a study of OX40 agonist ivuxolimab in advanced cancers. This table comes from immunoSEQ multiplex PCR, and its TCRdb copy is limited to in-frame clones, with some not included. The sample has around 80,000 clones, 85% to 95% seen once. Sequenced here: CD4+ or CD8+ T cells sorted from blood, sampled in a trial of the OX40 agonist ivuxolimab. The receptors here all came from an adult with an advanced solid tumor such as melanoma, head and neck, liver or kidney cancer. Both conserved end residues are part of each CDR3. The D gene is left open where the match is weak. The size of a clone is reported for some rows only, either as once, few or many, or as a class for expanded clones.

j_call: TRBJ1-5; v_call: TRBV7-2; clone_size: NA; d_call: TRBD1; cdr3_aa: CASSSGTGVQPQHF; cdr3_nt: TGTGCCAGCAGCTCCGGGACAGGGGTCCAGCCCCAGCATTTT
j_call: TRBJ2-3; v_call: TRBV29-1; clone_size: NA; d_call: NA; cdr3_aa: CSVDRDAGTDTQYF; cdr3_nt: TGCAGCGTCGACCGGGACGCGGGCACAGATACGCAGTATTTT
j_call: TRBJ1-4; v_call: TRBV28; clone_size: few; d_call: NA; cdr3_aa: CASSQGVTNEKLFF; cdr3_nt: TGTGCCAGCAGTCAAGGGGTAACTAATGAAAAACTGTTTTTT
j_call: TRBJ2-2; v_call: TRBV10-3; clone_size: NA; d_call: NA; cdr3_aa: CAISVGAINTGELFF; cdr3_nt: TGTGCCATCAGTGTTGGTGCTATCAACACCGGGGAGCTGTTTTTT
j_call: TRBJ2-3; v_call: TRBV7-9; clone_size: NA; d_call: NA; cdr3_aa: CASSLVSTGTQYF; cdr3_nt: TGTGCCAGCAGCTTAGTCTCGACGGGGACGCAGTATTTT
j_call: TRBJ2-7; v_call: TRBV4-3; clone_size: NA; d_call: TRBD1; cdr3_aa: CASSQVTGTGAYEQYF; cdr3_nt: TGCGCCAGCAGCCAAGTTACCGGGACAGGGGCCTACGAGCAGTACTTC
j_call: TRBJ2-7; v_call: TRBV19; clone_size: once; d_call: NA; cdr3_aa: CASSLLLGYEQYF; cdr3_nt: TGTGCCAGTAGCCTCCTTCTGGGCTACGAGCAGTACTTC
j_call: TRBJ2-7; v_call: TRBV6-5; clone_size: NA; d_call: NA; cdr3_aa: CASSLGGFDEQYF; cdr3_nt: TGTGCCAGCAGCCTAGGGGGGTTTGACGAGCAGTACTTC
j_call: TRBJ2-2; v_call: TRBV9; clone_size: NA; d_call: TRBD1; cdr3_aa: CASSAGTGGTGELFF; cdr3_nt: TGTGCCAGCAGCGCCGGGACAGGGGGTACCGGGGAGCTGTTTTTT
j_call: TRBJ2-1; v_call: TRBV9; clone_size: NA; d_call: NA; cdr3_aa: CASSSPWGGSYNEQFF; cdr3_nt: TGTGCCAGCAGCTCCCCCTGGGGAGGCTCCTACAATGAGCAGTTCTTC
j_call: TRBJ1-5; v_call: TRBV2; clone_size: NA; d_call: TRBD1; cdr3_aa: CASSKDRDYSNQPQHF; cdr3_nt: TGTGCCAGCAGTAAAGACAGGGATTATAGCAATCAGCCCCAGCATTTT
j_call: TRBJ1-4; v_call: TRBV19; clone_size: NA; d_call: NA; cdr3_aa: CASSIGQFGTNEKLFF; cdr3_nt: TGTGCCAGTAGTATCGGCCAGTTCGGGACCAATGAAAAACTGTTTTTT
j_call: TRBJ2-7; v_call: TRBV5-1; clone_size: NA; d_call: TRBD1; cdr3_aa: CASRSGTGFREQYF; cdr3_nt: TGCGCCAGCAGATCTGGGACAGGCTTCCGTGAGCAGTACTTC
j_call: TRBJ2-7; v_call: TRBV25-1; clone_size: NA; d_call: TRBD2; cdr3_aa: CASSPRGSGDYEQYF; cdr3_nt: TGTGCCAGCAGCCCCAGGGGTAGCGGGGACTACGAGCAGTACTTC
j_call: TRBJ2-2; v_call: TRBV4-3; clone_size: NA; d_call: TRBD2; cdr3_aa: CASSQDAGGGVGELFF; cdr3_nt: TGCGCCAGCAGCCAAGACGCCGGCGGGGGGGTAGGGGAGCTGTTTTTT
j_call: TRBJ1-1; v_call: TRBV7-9; clone_size: NA; d_call: NA; cdr3_aa: CASSFGGRSTEAFF; cdr3_nt: TGTGCCAGCAGCTTTGGCGGACGGAGCACTGAAGCTTTCTTT
j_call: TRBJ2-7; v_call: TRBV5-1; clone_size: NA; d_call: NA; cdr3_aa: CASSLGLTYEQYF; cdr3_nt: TGCGCCAGCAGCTTGGGACTTACCTACGAGCAGTACTTC
j_call: TRBJ1-1; v_call: TRBV6-4; clone_size: few; d_call: TRBD1; cdr3_aa: CASSETGSNTEAFF; cdr3_nt: TGTGCCAGCAGTGAGACAGGGTCGAACACTGAAGCTTTCTTT
j_call: TRBJ2-2; v_call: TRBV9; clone_size: NA; d_call: NA; cdr3_aa: CASSPIVHSGVAVPGELFF; cdr3_nt: TGTGCCAGCAGCCCCATTGTACACTCCGGGGTAGCGGTGCCCGGGGAGCTGTTTTTT
j_call: TRBJ2-5; v_call: TRBV28; clone_size: NA; d_call: NA; cdr3_aa: CASNTRDWKYF; cdr3_nt: TGTGCCAGCAACACCCGGGACTGGAAGTACTTC
j_call: TRBJ2-7; v_call: TRBV29-1; clone_size: once; d_call: NA; cdr3_aa: CSVDSSYEQYF; cdr3_nt: TGCAGCGTTGACAGCTCCTACGAGCAGTACTTC
j_call: TRBJ2-5; v_call: TRBV9; clone_size: NA; d_call: TRBD1; cdr3_aa: CASSDPGTGLLETQYF; cdr3_nt: TGTGCCAGCAGCGACCCCGGGACAGGGTTGTTAGAGACCCAGTACTTC
j_call: TRBJ2-7; v_call: TRBV5-5; clone_size: NA; d_call: TRBD1; cdr3_aa: CASNVDRVHHEQYF; cdr3_nt: TGTGCCAGCAACGTGGACAGGGTTCACCACGAGCAGTACTTC
j_call: TRBJ1-1; v_call: TRBV28; clone_size: NA; d_call: TRBD1; cdr3_aa: CASSSQTGGSSRTEAFF; cdr3_nt: TGTGCCAGCAGTTCCCAGACAGGGGGTAGCTCAAGGACTGAAGCTTTCTTT
j_call: TRBJ2-1; v_call: TRBV28; clone_size: NA; d_call: TRBD2; cdr3_aa: CASSLGLAGDRGYNEQFF; cdr3_nt: TGTGCCAGCAGTTTGGGACTAGCGGGAGATCGGGGCTACAATGAGCAGTTCTTC
j_call: TRBJ2-7; v_call: TRBV6-1; clone_size: NA; d_call: TRBD1; cdr3_aa: CASSENRGQYF; cdr3_nt: TGTGCCAGCAGTGAGAACAGGGGCCAGTACTTC
j_call: TRBJ2-1; v_call: TRBV28; clone_size: NA; d_call: TRBD1; cdr3_aa: CASSLRGQDRDLYNEQFF; cdr3_nt: TGTGCCAGCAGTTTAAGGGGCCAGGACAGGGACTTATACAATGAGCAGTTCTTC
j_call: TRBJ2-7; v_call: TRBV15; clone_size: NA; d_call: TRBD2; cdr3_aa: CATSRAFGGGEQYF; cdr3_nt: TGTGCCACCAGCAGGGCGTTCGGGGGGGGCGAGCAGTACTTC
j_call: TRBJ2-1; v_call: TRBV7-8; clone_size: NA; d_call: TRBD2; cdr3_aa: CASSEPGLASLRRNEQFF; cdr3_nt: TGTGCCAGCAGCGAACCGGGACTAGCGTCCCTTAGGCGCAATGAGCAGTTCTTC
j_call: TRBJ2-1; v_call: TRBV7-2; clone_size: NA; d_call: NA; cdr3_aa: CASSIQGVEQFF; cdr3_nt: TGTGCCAGCAGCATACAGGGTGTTGAGCAGTTCTTC
j_call: TRBJ2-7; v_call: TRBV27; clone_size: NA; d_call: NA; cdr3_aa: CASSHPLQAGEQYF; cdr3_nt: TGTGCCAGCAGCCACCCACTGCAGGCCGGGGAGCAGTACTTC
j_call: TRBJ1-2; v_call: TRBV14; clone_size: NA; d_call: TRBD1; cdr3_aa: CASSQGTGAYGYTF; cdr3_nt: TGTGCCAGCAGCCAAGGGACAGGGGCCTATGGCTACACCTTC
j_call: TRBJ1-3; v_call: TRBV11-2; clone_size: NA; d_call: NA; cdr3_aa: CASSPILGAGNTIYF; cdr3_nt: TGTGCCAGCAGCCCCATCTTGGGGGCTGGAAACACCATATATTTT
j_call: TRBJ2-1; v_call: TRBV7-2; clone_size: NA; d_call: NA; cdr3_aa: CASSQGDEQFF; cdr3_nt: TGTGCCAGCAGTCAGGGCGATGAGCAGTTCTTC
j_call: TRBJ2-7; v_call: TRBV7-8; clone_size: NA; d_call: TRBD2; cdr3_aa: CASSLRGLAVSYEQYF; cdr3_nt: TGTGCCAGCAGCTTAAGGGGACTAGCGGTGAGCTACGAGCAGTACTTC
j_call: TRBJ1-4; v_call: TRBV2; clone_size: NA; d_call: NA; cdr3_aa: CASLPGGANEKLFF; cdr3_nt: TGTGCCAGCCTCCCGGGCGGAGCTAATGAAAAACTGTTTTTT
j_call: TRBJ2-5; v_call: TRBV6-5; clone_size: NA; d_call: NA; cdr3_aa: CASSPEYQETQYF; cdr3_nt: TGTGCCAGCAGCCCAGAGTACCAAGAGACCCAGTACTTC
j_call: TRBJ1-3; v_call: TRBV7-9; clone_size: NA; d_call: TRBD1; cdr3_aa: CASSLTTGESGNTIYF; cdr3_nt: TGTGCCAGCAGCTTAACGACAGGGGAGTCTGGAAACACCATATATTTT
j_call: TRBJ2-1; v_call: TRBV2; clone_size: NA; d_call: TRBD2; cdr3_aa: CASRGTSGRLVEQFF; cdr3_nt: TGTGCCAGCAGAGGGACTAGCGGGAGGTTGGTTGAGCAGTTCTTC
j_call: TRBJ2-7; v_call: TRBV20-1; clone_size: NA; d_call: NA; cdr3_aa: CSVPFSYEQYF; cdr3_nt: TGCAGTGTTCCATTCTCATACGAGCAGTACTTC
j_call: TRBJ1-1; v_call: TRBV6-4; clone_size: NA; d_call: NA; cdr3_aa: CASSDDTDTEAFF; cdr3_nt: TGTGCCAGCAGTGACGATACGGACACTGAAGCTTTCTTT
j_call: TRBJ1-3; v_call: TRBV19; clone_size: NA; d_call: NA; cdr3_aa: CASRQGRNTIYF; cdr3_nt: TGTGCCAGTAGACAAGGCCGAAACACCATATATTTT
j_call: TRBJ1-1; v_call: TRBV4-1; clone_size: NA; d_call: NA; cdr3_aa: CASSLRGNTEAFF; cdr3_nt: TGCGCCAGCAGCCTACGGGGGAACACTGAAGCTTTCTTT
j_call: TRBJ2-7; v_call: TRBV18; clone_size: NA; d_call: TRBD1; cdr3_aa: CASSPDQGAPSYEQYF; cdr3_nt: TGTGCCAGCTCCCCCGACCAGGGGGCGCCGTCCTACGAGCAGTACTTC
j_call: TRBJ1-5; v_call: TRBV15; clone_size: NA; d_call: NA; cdr3_aa: CATSRDSVDQPQHF; cdr3_nt: TGTGCCACCAGCAGAGATTCAGTTGATCAGCCCCAGCATTTT
j_call: TRBJ1-1; v_call: TRBV4-1; clone_size: NA; d_call: TRBD1; cdr3_aa: CASSHQQGADTEAFF; cdr3_nt: TGCGCCAGCAGCCACCAACAGGGGGCGGACACTGAAGCTTTCTTT
j_call: TRBJ2-7; v_call: TRBV5-6; clone_size: NA; d_call: TRBD1; cdr3_aa: CASSLGQGAGYEQYF; cdr3_nt: TGTGCCAGCAGCTTGGGCCAGGGGGCGGGCTACGAGCAGTACTTC
j_call: TRBJ2-7; v_call: TRBV13; clone_size: NA; d_call: TRBD1; cdr3_aa: CASSLGSGTGGYEQYF; cdr3_nt: TGTGCCAGCAGCTTAGGCTCCGGGACAGGGGGATACGAGCAGTACTTC
j_call: TRBJ2-5; v_call: TRBV2; clone_size: NA; d_call: TRBD1; cdr3_aa: CASSDEDGTVSVETQYF; cdr3_nt: TGTGCCAGCAGTGACGAGGATGGGACAGTGTCTGTCGAGACCCAGTACTTC
j_call: TRBJ2-1; v_call: TRBV9; clone_size: few; d_call: TRBD1; cdr3_aa: CASSVSRDRASISYNEQFF; cdr3_nt: TGTGCCAGCAGCGTATCGAGGGACAGGGCCTCAATTAGCTACAATGAGCAGTTCTTC
j_call: TRBJ2-1; v_call: TRBV7-9; clone_size: NA; d_call: TRBD2; cdr3_aa: CASSLGASGGDSEQFF; cdr3_nt: TGTGCCAGCAGCTTAGGGGCTAGCGGGGGGGACAGTGAGCAGTTCTTC
j_call: TRBJ2-4; v_call: TRBV4-2; clone_size: NA; d_call: NA; cdr3_aa: CASSQDNLGSRSKNIQYF; cdr3_nt: TGTGCCAGCAGCCAAGATAATCTGGGGAGTAGGTCCAAAAACATTCAGTACTTC
j_call: TRBJ2-3; v_call: TRBV10-3; clone_size: NA; d_call: TRBD1; cdr3_aa: CAISEAGQVITDTQYF; cdr3_nt: TGTGCCATCAGTGAGGCGGGACAGGTGATCACAGATACGCAGTATTTT